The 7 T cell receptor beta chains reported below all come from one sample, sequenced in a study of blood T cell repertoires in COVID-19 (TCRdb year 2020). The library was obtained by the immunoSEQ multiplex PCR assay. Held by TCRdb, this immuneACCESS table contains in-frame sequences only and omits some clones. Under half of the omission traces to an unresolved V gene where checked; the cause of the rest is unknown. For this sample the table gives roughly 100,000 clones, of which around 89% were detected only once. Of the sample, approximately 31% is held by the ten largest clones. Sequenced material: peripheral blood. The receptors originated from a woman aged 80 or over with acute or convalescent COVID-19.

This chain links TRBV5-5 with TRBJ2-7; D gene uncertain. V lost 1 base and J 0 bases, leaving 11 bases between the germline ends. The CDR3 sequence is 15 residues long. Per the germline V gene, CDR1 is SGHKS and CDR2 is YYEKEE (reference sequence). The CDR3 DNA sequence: TGTGCCAGCAGCTTGCGGTATTCAAGCTCCTACGAGCAGTACTTC. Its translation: CASSLRYSSSYEQYF.

CDR3 sequence reads: CASSISHRGRVNTEAFF. CDR3 DNA sequence: TGTGCCAGTAGTATAAGTCACAGGGGGCGCGTGAACACTGAAGCTTTCTTT. The rearrangement joins TRBV19 to TRBJ1-1; 9 bases match TRBD1. CDR1 is LNHDA, CDR2 SQIVND, per germline (reference sequence). J lost 0 bases, V lost 2 bases, and 7 bases had no gene match. This CDR3 spans 17 amino acids. Complete variable domain (other parts from reference TRBV19 and TRBJ1-1): DGGITQSPKYLFRKEGQNVTLSCEQNLNHDAMYWYRQDPGQGLRLIYYSQIVNDFQKGDIAEGYSVSREKKESFPLTVTSAQKNPTAFYLCASSISHRGRVNTEAFFGQGTRLTVV.

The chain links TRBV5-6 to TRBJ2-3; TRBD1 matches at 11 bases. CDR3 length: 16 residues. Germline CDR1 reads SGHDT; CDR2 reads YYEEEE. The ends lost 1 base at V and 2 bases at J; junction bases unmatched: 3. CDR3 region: CASSLRTGGPTDTQYF. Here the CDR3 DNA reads TGTGCCAGCAGCTTGAGGACAGGGGGCCCCACAGATACGCAGTATTTT.

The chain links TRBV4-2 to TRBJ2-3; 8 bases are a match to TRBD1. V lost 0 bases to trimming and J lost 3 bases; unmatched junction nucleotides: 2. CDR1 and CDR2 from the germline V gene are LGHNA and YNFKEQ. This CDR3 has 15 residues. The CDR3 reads CASSQDGTGTDTQYF. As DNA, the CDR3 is TGTGCCAGCAGCCAAGACGGGACAGGAACAGATACGCAGTATTTT.

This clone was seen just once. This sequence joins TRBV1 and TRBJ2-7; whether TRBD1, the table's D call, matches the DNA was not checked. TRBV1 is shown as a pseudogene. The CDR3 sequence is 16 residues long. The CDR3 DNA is TGCACCAGCAGCCAAGATCTGGACAGGGGAACCTACGAGCAGTACTTC. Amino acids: CTSSQDLDRGTYEQYF.

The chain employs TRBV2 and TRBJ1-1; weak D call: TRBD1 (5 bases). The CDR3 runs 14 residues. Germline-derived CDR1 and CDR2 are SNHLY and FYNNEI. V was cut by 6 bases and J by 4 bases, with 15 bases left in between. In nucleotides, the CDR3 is TGTGCCAGCAGCGCCGACCAGGGATTCACTGAAGCTTTCTTT. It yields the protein CASSADQGFTEAFF. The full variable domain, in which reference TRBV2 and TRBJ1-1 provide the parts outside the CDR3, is EPEVTQTPSHQVTQMGQEVILRCVPISNHLYFYWYRQILGQKVEFLVSFYNNEISEKSEIFDDQFSVERPDGSNFTLKIRSTKLEDSAMYFCASSADQGFTEAFFGQGTRLTVV.

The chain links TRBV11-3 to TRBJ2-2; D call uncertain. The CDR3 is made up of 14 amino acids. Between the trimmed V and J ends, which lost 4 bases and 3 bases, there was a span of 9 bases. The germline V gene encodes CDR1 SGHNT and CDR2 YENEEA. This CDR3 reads CASSSRSDTGELFF. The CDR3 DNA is TGTGCCAGCAGCTCGCGATCCGACACCGGGGAGCTGTTTTTT. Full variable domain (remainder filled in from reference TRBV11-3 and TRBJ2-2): EAGVVQSPRYKIIEKKQPVAFWCNPISGHNTLYWYLQNLGQGPELLIRYENEEAVDDSQLPKDRFSAERLKGVDSTLKIQPAELGDSAVYLCASSSRSDTGELFFGEGSRLTVL.